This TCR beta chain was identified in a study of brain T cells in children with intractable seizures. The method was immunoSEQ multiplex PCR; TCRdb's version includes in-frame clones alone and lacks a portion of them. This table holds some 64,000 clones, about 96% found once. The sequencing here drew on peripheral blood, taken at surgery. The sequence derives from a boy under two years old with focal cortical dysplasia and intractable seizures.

CDR3 loop: CASSYSRGIQAFF. CDR3 coding DNA: TGTGCCAGCAGTTACTCGAGGGGTATCCAAGCTTTCTTT. V is TRBV6-2 or TRBV6-3 and J is TRBJ1-1; possibly TRBD1 for D (5 bases). CDR3 size: 13 residues. V lost 0 bases and J lost 9, with 11 bases in between. Germline V lookup: CDR1 MNHEY, CDR2 SVGEGT.